This T cell receptor beta chain was identified during a study of shared clonotypes between healthy human individuals. Study background: Each donor contributed plates that comprised three CD4 naive, three CD4 memory, two CD8 naive and one CD8 memory.

In regard to this clone: The antigen remains unidentified.

Naive CD8 cells, CD45RO-negative and positively selected for CCR7, excluded terminally differentiated effector memory CD45RA+ cells. Looked up from germline, CDR1 is PRHDT and CDR2 is FYEKMQ (reference sequence). This CDR3 is built from 12 residues. V was cut by 0 bases and J by 8 bases, with 6 bases left in between. Study-wide results and limits: Genetic and exposure-history diversity was limited by the small donor number.

In the original workflow: ImmunoSEQ yielded junction-only sequences lacking quality scores, so filtering differed. The assay was immunoSEQ multiplex PCR, and TCRdb's table has in-frame clones only and misses some. The D gene and trimming were derived from the DNA, and the V and J assignments and clone size from that table. The sample includes about 2 million clones, around 96% of them seen just once. Sequenced sample: naive CD8+ T cells sorted from blood. The clonotype was recovered from a man between 18 and 29 years old in good health. The chain links TRBV13 to TRBJ2-3; D uncertain. CDR3 sequence (DNA): TGTGCCAGCAGCTTAGGGGGCGGTACGCAGTATTTT. As protein: CASSLGGGTQYF.